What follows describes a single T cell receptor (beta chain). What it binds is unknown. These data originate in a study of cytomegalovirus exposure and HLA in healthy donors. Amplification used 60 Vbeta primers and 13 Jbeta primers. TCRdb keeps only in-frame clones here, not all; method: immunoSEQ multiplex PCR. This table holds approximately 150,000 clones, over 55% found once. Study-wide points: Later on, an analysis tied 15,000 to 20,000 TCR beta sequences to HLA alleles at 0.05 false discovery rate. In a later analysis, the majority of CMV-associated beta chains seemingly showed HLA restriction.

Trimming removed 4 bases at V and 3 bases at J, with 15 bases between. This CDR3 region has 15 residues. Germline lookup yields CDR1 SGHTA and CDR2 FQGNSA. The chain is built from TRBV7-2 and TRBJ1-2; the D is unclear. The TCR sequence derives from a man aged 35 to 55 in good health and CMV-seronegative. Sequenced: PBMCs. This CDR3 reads CASSSGWAEDYGYTF. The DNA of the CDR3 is TGTGCCAGCAGCTCCGGTTGGGCAGAAGACTATGGCTACACCTTC. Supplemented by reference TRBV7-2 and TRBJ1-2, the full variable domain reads GAGVSQSPSNKVTEKGKDVELRCDPISGHTALYWYRQSLGQGLEFLIYFQGNSAPDKSGLPSDRFSAERTGGSVSTLTIQRTQQEDSAVYLCASSSGWAEDYGYTFGSGTRLTVV.